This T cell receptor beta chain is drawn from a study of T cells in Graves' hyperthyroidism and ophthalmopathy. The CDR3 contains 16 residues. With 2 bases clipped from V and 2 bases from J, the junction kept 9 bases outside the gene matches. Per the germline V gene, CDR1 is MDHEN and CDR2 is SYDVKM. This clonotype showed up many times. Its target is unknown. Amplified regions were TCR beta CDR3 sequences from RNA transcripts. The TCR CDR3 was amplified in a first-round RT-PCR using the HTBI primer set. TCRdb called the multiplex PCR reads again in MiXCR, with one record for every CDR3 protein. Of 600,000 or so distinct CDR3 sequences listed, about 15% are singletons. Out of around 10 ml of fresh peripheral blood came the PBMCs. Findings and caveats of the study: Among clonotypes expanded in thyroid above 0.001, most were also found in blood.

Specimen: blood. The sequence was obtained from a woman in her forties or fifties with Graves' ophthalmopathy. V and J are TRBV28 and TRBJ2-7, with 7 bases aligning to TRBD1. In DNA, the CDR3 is TGTGCCAGCAGTTTAGTTCTTGGACAGGAGACCTACGAGCAGTACTTC. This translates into CASSLVLGQETYEQYF.